This TCR beta chain derives from a study of human T cells and chemical hapten exposure. Findings and limits, study-wide: TCRs exceeding 1 in 1000 frequency stayed unchanged with DPC sensitization.

From whole blood left unfractionated, total RNA was extracted. Unique molecular identifiers were attached to individual cDNA molecules within the library. Per the original methods: A per-sample median of approximately 87,000 TCRs was observed, with counts ranging from roughly 23,224 to 700,000. TCRdb reprocessed the 5' RACE reads via MiXCR and lists one record per CDR3 protein. The V and J calls follow TCRdb's processing rather than the paper's. The table has roughly 81,000 distinct CDR3 sequences, 15% seen once. This clonotype was counted a few times. The antigen remains undetermined. This CDR3 comprises 14 residues. V was cut by 2 bases and J by 4 bases, with 11 bases left in between.

The TCR originated in a female donor in good health. V usage is TRBV12-3 or TRBV12-4 and J usage is TRBJ1-2, with D unclear. CDR3 region: CASSLQEEIYGYTF. CDR3 nucleotides: TGTGCCAGCAGTTTACAGGAGGAAATCTATGGCTACACCTTC.